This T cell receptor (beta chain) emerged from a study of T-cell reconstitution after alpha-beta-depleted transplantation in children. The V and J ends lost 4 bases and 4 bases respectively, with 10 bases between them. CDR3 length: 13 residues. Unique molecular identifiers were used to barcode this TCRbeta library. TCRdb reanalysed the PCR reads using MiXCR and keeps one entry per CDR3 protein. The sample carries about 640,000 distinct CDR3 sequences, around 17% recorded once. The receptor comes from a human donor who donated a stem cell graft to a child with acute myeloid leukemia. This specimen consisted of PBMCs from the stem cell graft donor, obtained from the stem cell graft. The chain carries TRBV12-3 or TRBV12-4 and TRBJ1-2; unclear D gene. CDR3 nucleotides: TGTGCCAGCAGTTCCGGACGGCCCTATGGCTACACCTTC. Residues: CASSSGRPYGYTF.